The rows below give T cell receptor beta chains drawn from one sample of a study of T cell repertoires in cytomegalovirus infection. TCRdb redid the calling of the reads with MiXCR, one entry per CDR3 protein. The sample gives roughly 500,000 distinct CDR3 sequences, 11% of which show up once; 10% is in the top ten. The sequencing sample was made of PBMCs. These receptors were taken from a human donor in good health (CMV status not recorded). Some clones in this sample may be carry-over from other donors' samples. The CDR3 runs from the conserved cysteine through the conserved F or W. D genes are given only for firm matches. Size is omitted from some rows. Given values are once, few, many or a class for expanded clones.

TRBV7-9,TRBJ1-5,many,TRBD1,TGTGCCAGCAGCTCCGACAGGGTAGCCGGCAATCAGCCCCAGCATTTT,CASSSDRVAGNQPQHF
TRBV29-1,TRBJ2-3,-,-,TGCAGCGTCCCGGACTGGGGGGCAAGCACAGATACGCAGTATTTT,CSVPDWGASTDTQYF
TRBV19,TRBJ2-7,many,TRBD2,TGTGCCAGTAGTCGGGGGACTAGCGGGAGAGCCTACGAGCAGTACTTC,CASSRGTSGRAYEQYF
TRBV28,TRBJ2-5,many,TRBD2,TGTGCCAGCAGCGCCGGACTAGCGGGAGATCGCGAGACCCAGTACTTC,CASSAGLAGDRETQYF
TRBV11-2,TRBJ2-7,many,-,TGTGCCAGCAGCTTAGATCCGGTTCGCTCCTACGAGCAGTACTTC,CASSLDPVRSYEQYF
TRBV18,TRBJ2-1,-,TRBD2,TGTGCCAGCTCTTCGGGCCTAGCGGGAGGAATCTCCTACAATGAGCAGTTCTTC,CASSSGLAGGISYNEQFF
TRBV4-2,TRBJ1-5,-,-,TGTGCCAGCAGCAACGAGGCCGGGGTCGGCAATCAGCCCCAGCATTTT,CASSNEAGVGNQPQHF
TRBV25-1,TRBJ1-1,-,TRBD1,TGTGCCAGCAGTGATGCGGCAGGGGGCACTGAAGCTTTCTTT,CASSDAAGGTEAFF
TRBV6-6,TRBJ1-6,many,-,TGTGCCAGCAGTTACTCGCTAGGGGGGGATTCACCCCTCCACTTT,CASSYSLGGDSPLHF
TRBV30,TRBJ2-5,few,TRBD1,TGTGCCTGGAGAGGGACAGGGAAAGAGACCCAGTACTTC,CAWRGTGKETQYF
TRBV7-7,TRBJ2-5,-,-,TGTGCCAGCAGCTTAGGACCGTGGGAGACCCAGTACTTC,CASSLGPWETQYF
TRBV6-5,TRBJ2-1,once,-,TGTGCCAGCAAGGCCCGGGGGCCCAGCTCCTACAATGAGCAGTTCTTC,CASKARGPSSYNEQFF